The rows below give T cell receptor beta chains drawn from one sample of a study of vaccination effects on CD4 cells after COVID-19. Method: immunoSEQ multiplex PCR; TCRdb's copy keeps in-frame clones and lacks some. The repertoire includes just under 75,000 clones, around 74% of them detected once, and around 3.2% sits in the top ten. Their antigens are not known. Specimen: CD4+ T cells from PBMCs cultured with HCoV-NL63 spike peptides, collected before COVID-19 vaccination. These receptors were collected from a human donor who received a COVID-19 vaccine. Both conserved end residues are part of each CDR3.

>TRBJ1-2|14|TRBV30
CAWSGTGVNYGYTF
>TRBJ1-6|17|TRBV4-3
CASSQSHFPGNNSPLHF
>TRBJ1-2|15|TRBV5-1
CASSQGTPAGYGYTF
>TRBJ1-5|14|TRBV7-3
CASSPGQGSQPQHF
>TRBJ2-2|15|TRBV14
CASSPKGPGTGELFF
>TRBJ1-1|13|TRBV6-5
CASSYSVGGQAFF
>TRBJ1-1|15|TRBV30
CAWSVKTDTNTEAFF
>TRBJ1-2|15|TRBV3-1/TRBV3-2
CASSQGTGSNYGYTF
>TRBJ2-3|18|TRBV2
CASSLVPGQARDTDTQYF
>TRBJ1-6|17|TRBV28
CASRTGGQSSYNSPLHF
>TRBJ1-5|15|TRBV6-5
CASRRQIYSNQPQHF
>TRBJ1-4|12|TRBV13
CASSIRNEKLFF
>TRBJ2-3|17|TRBV4-1
CASSQVGRDRESDTQYF
>TRBJ1-4|14|TRBV12-5
CASGFLPGVEKLFF
>TRBJ2-5|14|TRBV14
CASSRRGGEETQYF
>TRBJ1-3|15|TRBV4-1
CASSQVLSSGNTIYF
>TRBJ1-2|15|TRBV24-1
CATSDGRQGINGYTF
>TRBJ2-1|15|TRBV6-5
CASSLQLSSYNEQFF
>TRBJ1-5|15|TRBV6-5
CASSSRDRGGQPQHF
>TRBJ2-6|17|TRBV24-1
CATIHRYGRSGANVLTF
>TRBJ1-5|15|TRBV6-6
CASSYGDRAGQPQHF
>TRBJ2-5|13|TRBV24-1
CATRGTEQETQYF
>TRBJ2-3|14|TRBV7-3
CASSLRVSPDTQYF
>TRBJ1-1|14|TRBV2
CASRRRTGPTEAFF
>TRBJ2-2|15|TRBV18
CASSTGLAGTGELFF
>TRBJ1-3|16|TRBV4-1
CASSQIDRGLGNTIYF
>TRBJ1-1|11|TRBV12-3/TRBV12-4
CASSLRGRAFF
>TRBJ1-6|17|TRBV9
CASSVGQGSSYNSPLHF
>TRBJ1-1|13|TRBV28
CASSNPRVGEAFF
>TRBJ2-2|13|TRBV2
CASSGTGPGELFF
>TRBJ1-1|19|TRBV5-1
CASSLGIWGTITENTEAFF
>TRBJ2-3|16|TRBV15
CATSWGRRGGTDTQYF
>TRBJ1-4|15|TRBV5-1
CASSLAGATNEKLFF
>TRBJ2-3|15|TRBV5-5
CASRRRGAFTDTQYF
>TRBJ2-2|13|TRBV7-3
CASSLTSTGELFF
>TRBJ1-5|14|TRBV30
CAWSEGAFVQPQHF
>TRBJ1-1|14|TRBV6-6
CASSARGDSYEAFF
>TRBJ2-1|16|TRBV9
CASSTRGGSSYNEQFF
>TRBJ1-4|18|TRBV19
CASSIFLFIPTANEKLFF
>TRBJ1-1|15|TRBV28
CASSSPGQINTEAFF
>TRBJ1-6|16|TRBV30
CAWSVIRSSYNSPLHF
>TRBJ1-6|15|TRBV5-1
CASSLNQGPNSPLHF
>TRBJ1-1|14|TRBV30
CAWSLGGWNTEAFF
>TRBJ1-1|13|TRBV6-2/TRBV6-3
CASSYSTIYEAFF
>TRBJ1-4|18|TRBV7-3
CASSLIGRVGIAGRKLFF
>TRBJ1-3|16|TRBV28
CASSLPDRVRGNTIYF
>TRBJ2-2|15|TRBV11-2
CASSQEPGTTGELFF
>TRBJ2-3|13|TRBV6-4
CASSDSYRDTQYF
>TRBJ2-2|15|TRBV7-2
CASSHQGSNTGELFF
>TRBJ2-5|16|TRBV5-1
CASSLAWGGASETQYF
>TRBJ2-1|13|TRBV18
CASSPSPNNEQFF
>TRBJ1-4|14|TRBV10-2
CASREQGVGEKLFF
>TRBJ2-1|15|TRBV18
CASSPPLQGAFEQFF
>TRBJ2-2|19|TRBV2
CASSETGGTPSSDTGELFF
>TRBJ2-2|14|TRBV5-1
CASSGGPNTGELFF
>TRBJ2-5|13|TRBV7-8
CASSFGAQETQYF
>TRBJ1-6|12|TRBV12-3/TRBV12-4
CADGQGGSPLHF